What follows is one T cell receptor beta chain and its context. TCRdb's copy holds only in-frame clones and misses some; the assay was immunoSEQ multiplex PCR. The sample carries 200,000 to 300,000 clones, 70% to 90% recorded once. This CDR3 contains 16 residues. Per the germline V gene, CDR1 is MNHNY and CDR2 is SVGAGI (reference sequence). With V trimmed by 2 bases and J by 0 bases, 1 base remained unmatched. This entry is derived from a study of blood T cell repertoires in COVID-19. The TCR originated in a man aged 50 or older with COVID-19, enrolled during active disease. The sample was peripheral blood. The chain joins TRBV6-6 to TRBJ2-2; 9 bases map to TRBD1. CDR3 protein: CASSYRQGANTGELFF. The CDR3 region has the DNA TGTGCCAGCAGTTACCGACAGGGGGCGAACACCGGGGAGCTGTTTTTT.